The next 2 T cell receptor beta chains were all read from a single sample in a study of cytomegalovirus exposure and HLA in healthy donors (dated by TCRdb to about 2017). Library preparation was by the immunoSEQ multiplex PCR assay. For the multiplex PCR, a mixture combining 60 forward primers for TCR Vbeta segments and 13 reverse primers for TCR Jbeta segments was used. The clones in this table, taken by TCRdb from immuneACCESS, are in-frame only. Not every clone is retained; where verified, under half of the shortfall comes from an unresolved V gene, and the cause of the rest is unknown. A total of under 150,000 clones appear in this sample, around 73% of them only once. The ten largest make up around 1.2% of the sample. Sequenced material: PBMCs. The origin of the receptors is a man between 50 and 59 years old in good health and CMV-seronegative.

The chain links TRBV25-1 to TRBJ2-3; 8 positions match TRBD2. The CDR3 has 15 residues. CDR1 is MGHDK and CDR2 is SYGVNS in the germline V gene. The V gene end was trimmed by 1 base and the J gene end by 4 bases; junction bases not matched to a gene: 4. The CDR3: CASSESRGGADTQYF. The CDR3 DNA reads as TGTGCCAGCAGTGAATCTCGGGGGGGGGCAGATACGCAGTATTTT.

This chain joins TRBV28 and TRBJ2-3; possibly TRBD1 for D (7 bases). The CDR3 covers 15 residues. Germline lookup yields CDR1 MDHEN and CDR2 SYDVKM. The ends were cut back, 5 bases at V and 3 bases at J, with 15 bases in the middle. The CDR3 DNA reads TGTGCCAGCAGTCCAAGCCCAGGGGGGACAGATACGCAGTATTTT. Protein: CASSPSPGGTDTQYF.